The source of this T cell receptor beta chain is a study of IL-32 and malignant T cell survival in cutaneous lymphoma (dated by TCRdb to about 2021). Background for the entire study: High-throughput TCR sequencing was used to test whether the TCR Vbeta+ T cells that survived in IL-32 cultures belonged to the malignant clone rather than being benign T cells with the same Vbeta. Two CTCL donors were studied by high-throughput TCR sequencing, confirming IL-32beta supported malignant T cell survival in vitro. Findings and caveats that apply to the study as a whole: The methods did not state the exact culture duration for the TCR-sequenced samples. The kinetics of enhanced malignant T cell survival in culture differed somewhat from one CTCL blood donor to another. IL-32beta appeared to promote malignant T cell survival in vitro by inducing large CD14+ antigen-presenting cells that lowered apoptosis. TCR sequencing showed that malignant T cell TCRs persisted after in vitro culture with IL-32beta.

To note about this clone: The antigen this receptor binds is unknown. No clone much larger than this one lies a single base away; base qualities are absent.

The blood samples were obtained from patients with leukemic cutaneous T cell lymphoma (Sezary syndrome) who were treated at a US cutaneous lymphoma program. Ficoll centrifugation was used to isolate peripheral blood mononuclear cells from the blood of patients. The QIAamp DNA Mini kit was used to extract genomic DNA, which was then profiled by immunoSEQ with about 100-400 ng of DNA template. This immuneACCESS table, as held by TCRdb, lists in-frame sequences with V and J called but not all clones. Of the missing ones, under half trace to an unresolved V gene in checked studies; the others have no known cause. In this sample the table shows approximately 940 clones, about 84% of which occur a single time. The ten largest clonotypes hold 0.67% of the sample. Sequences were derived from blood, sampled on day 0. The receptor's source is a human donor with cutaneous T cell lymphoma.

For the CDR3, the sequence is CASSDEPTRQSRANVLTF. The nucleotides read TGTGCCAGCAGTGATGAGCCCACACGACAAAGTCGGGCCAACGTCCTGACTTTC. Recombination linked TRBV6-4 to TRBJ2-6; there is no confident call for the D gene. The CDR3 contains 18 residues, cysteine and phenylalanine counted. Of all the DNA, just the CDR3 is kept, 54 bases in frame from base 1. Looking up the germline V gene yields CDR1 MRHNA and CDR2 SNTAGT. Trimming takes 3 bases from V and 5 bases from J, and the germline ends sit 20 bases apart.